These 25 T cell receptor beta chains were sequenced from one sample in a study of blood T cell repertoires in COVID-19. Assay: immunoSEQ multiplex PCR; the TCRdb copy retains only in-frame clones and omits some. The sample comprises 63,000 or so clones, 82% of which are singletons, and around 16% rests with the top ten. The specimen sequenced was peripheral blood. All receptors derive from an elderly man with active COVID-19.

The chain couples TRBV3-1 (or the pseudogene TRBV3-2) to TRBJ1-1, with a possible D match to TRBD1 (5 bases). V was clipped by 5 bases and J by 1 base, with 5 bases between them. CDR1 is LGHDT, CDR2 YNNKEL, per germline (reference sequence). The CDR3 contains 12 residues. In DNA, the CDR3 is TGTGCCAGCAGCAGGGGGAACACTGAAGCTTTCTTT. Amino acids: CASSRGNTEAFF.

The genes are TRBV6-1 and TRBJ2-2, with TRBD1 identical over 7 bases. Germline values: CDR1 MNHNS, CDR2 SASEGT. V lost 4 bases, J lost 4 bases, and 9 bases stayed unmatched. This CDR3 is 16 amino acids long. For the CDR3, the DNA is TGTGCCAGCAGTGTAAGAGGGGGCGGCGGCACCGGGGAGCTGTTTTTT. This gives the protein CASSVRGGGGTGELFF.

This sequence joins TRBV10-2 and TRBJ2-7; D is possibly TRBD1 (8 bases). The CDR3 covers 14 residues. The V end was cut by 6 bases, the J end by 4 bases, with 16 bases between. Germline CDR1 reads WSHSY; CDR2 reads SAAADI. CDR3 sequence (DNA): TGCGCCAGCAGGGACAGCGGGACAGGATACGAGCAGTACTTC. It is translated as CASRDSGTGYEQYF.

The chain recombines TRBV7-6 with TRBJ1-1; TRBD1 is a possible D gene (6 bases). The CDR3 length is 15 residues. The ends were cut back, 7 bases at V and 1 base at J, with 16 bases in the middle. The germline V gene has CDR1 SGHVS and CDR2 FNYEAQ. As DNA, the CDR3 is TGTGCCAGCATGCAACAACCGGGACAGAACACTGAAGCTTTCTTT. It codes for CASMQQPGQNTEAFF.

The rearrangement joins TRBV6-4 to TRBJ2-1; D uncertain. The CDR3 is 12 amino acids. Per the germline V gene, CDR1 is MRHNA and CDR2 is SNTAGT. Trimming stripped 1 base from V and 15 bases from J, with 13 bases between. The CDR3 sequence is CASSDLNSPRFF. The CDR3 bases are TGTGCCAGCAGTGACTTGAACAGTCCGAGGTTCTTC.

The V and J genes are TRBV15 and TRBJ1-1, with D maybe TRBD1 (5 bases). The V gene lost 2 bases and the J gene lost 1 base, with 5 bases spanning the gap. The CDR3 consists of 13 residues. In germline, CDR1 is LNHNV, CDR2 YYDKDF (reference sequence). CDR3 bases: TGTGCCACCAGCAGACAGGGGAACACTGAAGCTTTCTTT. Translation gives CATSRQGNTEAFF. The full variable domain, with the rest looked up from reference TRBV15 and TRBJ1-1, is DAMVIQNPRYQVTQFGKPVTLSCSQTLNHNVMYWYQQKSSQAPKLLFHYYDKDFNNEADTPDNFQSRRPNTSFCFLDIRSPGLGDTAMYLCATSRQGNTEAFFGQGTRLTVV.

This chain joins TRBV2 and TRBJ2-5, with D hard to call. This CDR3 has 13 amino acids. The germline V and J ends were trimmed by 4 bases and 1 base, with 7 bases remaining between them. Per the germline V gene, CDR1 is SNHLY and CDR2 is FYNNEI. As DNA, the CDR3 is TGTGCCAGCAGTGTACAGCCCCAAGAGACCCAGTACTTC. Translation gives CASSVQPQETQYF.

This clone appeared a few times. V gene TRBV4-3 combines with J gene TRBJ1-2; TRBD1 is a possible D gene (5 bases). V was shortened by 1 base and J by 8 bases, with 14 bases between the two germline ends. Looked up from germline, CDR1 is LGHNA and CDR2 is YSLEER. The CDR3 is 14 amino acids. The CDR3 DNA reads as TGCGCCAGCAGCCAAGTGTTAGCAGGGAGGGGCTACACCTTC. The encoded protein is CASSQVLAGRGYTF.

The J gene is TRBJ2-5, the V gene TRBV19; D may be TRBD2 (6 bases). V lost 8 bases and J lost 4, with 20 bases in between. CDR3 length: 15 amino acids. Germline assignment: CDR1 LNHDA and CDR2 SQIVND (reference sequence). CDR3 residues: CASATGLGGRETQYF. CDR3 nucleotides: TGTGCCAGTGCGACGGGACTGGGGGGTCGAGAGACCCAGTACTTC.

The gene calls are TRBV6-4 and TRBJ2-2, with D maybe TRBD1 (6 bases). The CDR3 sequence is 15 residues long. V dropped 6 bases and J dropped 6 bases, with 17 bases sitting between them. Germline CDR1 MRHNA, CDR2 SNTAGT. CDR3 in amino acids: CASRAGTQGSGELFF. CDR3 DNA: TGTGCCAGCAGAGCTGGGACCCAGGGGTCCGGGGAGCTGTTTTTT.

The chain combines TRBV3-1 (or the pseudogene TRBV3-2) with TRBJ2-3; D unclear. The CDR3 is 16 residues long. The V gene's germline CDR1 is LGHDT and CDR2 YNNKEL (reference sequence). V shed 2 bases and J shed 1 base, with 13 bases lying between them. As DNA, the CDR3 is TGTGCCAGCAGCCAATATGTTCTTCTACGCACAGATACGCAGTATTTT. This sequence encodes CASSQYVLLRTDTQYF.

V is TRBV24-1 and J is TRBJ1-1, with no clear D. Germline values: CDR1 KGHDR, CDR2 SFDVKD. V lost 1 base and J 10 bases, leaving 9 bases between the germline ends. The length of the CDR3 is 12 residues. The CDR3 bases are TGTGCCACCAGTGATTTAACAGAAGCAGCTTTCTTT. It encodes CATSDLTEAAFF.

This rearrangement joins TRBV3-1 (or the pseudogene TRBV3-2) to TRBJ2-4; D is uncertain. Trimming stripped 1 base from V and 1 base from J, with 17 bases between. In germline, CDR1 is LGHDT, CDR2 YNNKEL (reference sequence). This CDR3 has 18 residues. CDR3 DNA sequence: TGTGCCAGCAGCCAAGTTTTCCAGCCCGGAGTGGCCAAAAACATTCAGTACTTC. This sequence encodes CASSQVFQPGVAKNIQYF.

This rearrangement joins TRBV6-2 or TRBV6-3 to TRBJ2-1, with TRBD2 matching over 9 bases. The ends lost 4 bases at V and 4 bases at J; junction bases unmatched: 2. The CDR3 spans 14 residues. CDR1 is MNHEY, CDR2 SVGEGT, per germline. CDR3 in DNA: TGTGCCAGCAGTTCTAGCGGGGATTACAATGAGCAGTTCTTC. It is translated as CASSSSGDYNEQFF.

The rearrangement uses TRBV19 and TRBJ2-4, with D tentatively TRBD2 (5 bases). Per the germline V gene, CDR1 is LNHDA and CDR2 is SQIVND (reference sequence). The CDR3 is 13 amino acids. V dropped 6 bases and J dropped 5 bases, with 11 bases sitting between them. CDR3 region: CASSRTWENIQYF. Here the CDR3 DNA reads TGTGCCAGTAGCAGGACTTGGGAAAACATTCAGTACTTC.

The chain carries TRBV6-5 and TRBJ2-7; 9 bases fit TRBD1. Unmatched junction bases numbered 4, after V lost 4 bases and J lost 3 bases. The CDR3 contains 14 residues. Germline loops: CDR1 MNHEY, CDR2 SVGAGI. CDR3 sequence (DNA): TGTGCCAGCAGTTCCCGGGACAGGGTCTACGAGCAGTACTTC. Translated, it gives CASSSRDRVYEQYF.

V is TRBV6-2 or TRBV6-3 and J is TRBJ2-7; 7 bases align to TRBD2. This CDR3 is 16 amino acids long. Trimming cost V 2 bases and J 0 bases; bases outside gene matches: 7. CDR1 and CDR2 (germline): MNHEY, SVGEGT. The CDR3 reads CASSYPTSEFSYEQYF. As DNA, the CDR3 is TGTGCCAGCAGTTACCCTACTAGCGAATTCTCCTACGAGCAGTACTTC.

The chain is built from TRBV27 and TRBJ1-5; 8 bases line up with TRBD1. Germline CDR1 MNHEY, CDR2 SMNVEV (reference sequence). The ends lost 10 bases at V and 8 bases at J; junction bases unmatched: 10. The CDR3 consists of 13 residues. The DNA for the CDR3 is TGTGCCAACTCGGACAGGGTAGGTGAGCCCCAGCATTTT. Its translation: CANSDRVGEPQHF.

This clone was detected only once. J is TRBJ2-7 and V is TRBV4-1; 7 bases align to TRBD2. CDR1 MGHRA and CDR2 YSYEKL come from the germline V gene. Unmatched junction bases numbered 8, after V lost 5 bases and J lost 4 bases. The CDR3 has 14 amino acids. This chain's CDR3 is CASSGPGTTYEQYF. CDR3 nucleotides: TGCGCCAGCAGCGGACCCGGGACTACATACGAGCAGTACTTC.

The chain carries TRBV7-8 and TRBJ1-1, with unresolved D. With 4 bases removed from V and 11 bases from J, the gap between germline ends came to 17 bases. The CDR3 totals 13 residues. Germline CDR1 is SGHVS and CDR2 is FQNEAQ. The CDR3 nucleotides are TGTGCCAGCAGCTACCAAGAGTCTCGGTCGGCTTTCTTT. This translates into CASSYQESRSAFF.

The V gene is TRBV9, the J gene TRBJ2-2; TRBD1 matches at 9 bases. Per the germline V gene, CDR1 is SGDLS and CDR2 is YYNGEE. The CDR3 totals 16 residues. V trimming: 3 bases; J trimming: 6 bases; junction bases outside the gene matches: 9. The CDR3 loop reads CASSEVQGARSGELFF. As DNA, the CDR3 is TGTGCCAGCAGCGAGGTACAGGGGGCGCGGTCCGGGGAGCTGTTTTTT.

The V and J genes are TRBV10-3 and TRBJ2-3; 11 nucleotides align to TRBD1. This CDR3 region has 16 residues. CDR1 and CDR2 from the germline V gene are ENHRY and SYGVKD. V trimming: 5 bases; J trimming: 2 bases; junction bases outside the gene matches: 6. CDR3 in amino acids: CAISSGGQGATDTQYF. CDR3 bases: TGTGCCATCAGTTCGGGCGGACAGGGGGCCACAGATACGCAGTATTTT.

In DNA, the CDR3 is TGTGCCAGCAGCCAAGATGCGGGAGGGTTTAATGAGCAGTTCTTC. It specifies CASSQDAGGFNEQFF. The chain recombines TRBV14 with TRBJ2-1; TRBD2 agrees at 9 bases. The junction had 4 bases not matched to a gene; V was cut back by 0 bases and J by 7 bases. CDR3 length equals 15 residues. Germline V CDR1 and CDR2: SGHDN, FVKESK.

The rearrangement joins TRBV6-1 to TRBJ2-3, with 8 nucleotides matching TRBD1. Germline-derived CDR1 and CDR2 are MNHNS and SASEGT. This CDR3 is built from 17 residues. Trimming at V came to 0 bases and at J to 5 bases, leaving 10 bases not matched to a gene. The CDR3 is CASSEAGQGARVDTQYF. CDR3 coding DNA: TGTGCCAGCAGTGAAGCGGGGCAGGGGGCTCGTGTAGATACGCAGTATTTT.

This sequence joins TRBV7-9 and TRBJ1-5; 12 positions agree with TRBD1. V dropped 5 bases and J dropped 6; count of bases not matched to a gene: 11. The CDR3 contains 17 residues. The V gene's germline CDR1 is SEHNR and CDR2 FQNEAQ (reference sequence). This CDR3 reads CASSVGGQGANSQPQHF. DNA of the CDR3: TGTGCCAGCAGCGTAGGGGGACAGGGGGCGAATTCTCAGCCCCAGCATTTT.